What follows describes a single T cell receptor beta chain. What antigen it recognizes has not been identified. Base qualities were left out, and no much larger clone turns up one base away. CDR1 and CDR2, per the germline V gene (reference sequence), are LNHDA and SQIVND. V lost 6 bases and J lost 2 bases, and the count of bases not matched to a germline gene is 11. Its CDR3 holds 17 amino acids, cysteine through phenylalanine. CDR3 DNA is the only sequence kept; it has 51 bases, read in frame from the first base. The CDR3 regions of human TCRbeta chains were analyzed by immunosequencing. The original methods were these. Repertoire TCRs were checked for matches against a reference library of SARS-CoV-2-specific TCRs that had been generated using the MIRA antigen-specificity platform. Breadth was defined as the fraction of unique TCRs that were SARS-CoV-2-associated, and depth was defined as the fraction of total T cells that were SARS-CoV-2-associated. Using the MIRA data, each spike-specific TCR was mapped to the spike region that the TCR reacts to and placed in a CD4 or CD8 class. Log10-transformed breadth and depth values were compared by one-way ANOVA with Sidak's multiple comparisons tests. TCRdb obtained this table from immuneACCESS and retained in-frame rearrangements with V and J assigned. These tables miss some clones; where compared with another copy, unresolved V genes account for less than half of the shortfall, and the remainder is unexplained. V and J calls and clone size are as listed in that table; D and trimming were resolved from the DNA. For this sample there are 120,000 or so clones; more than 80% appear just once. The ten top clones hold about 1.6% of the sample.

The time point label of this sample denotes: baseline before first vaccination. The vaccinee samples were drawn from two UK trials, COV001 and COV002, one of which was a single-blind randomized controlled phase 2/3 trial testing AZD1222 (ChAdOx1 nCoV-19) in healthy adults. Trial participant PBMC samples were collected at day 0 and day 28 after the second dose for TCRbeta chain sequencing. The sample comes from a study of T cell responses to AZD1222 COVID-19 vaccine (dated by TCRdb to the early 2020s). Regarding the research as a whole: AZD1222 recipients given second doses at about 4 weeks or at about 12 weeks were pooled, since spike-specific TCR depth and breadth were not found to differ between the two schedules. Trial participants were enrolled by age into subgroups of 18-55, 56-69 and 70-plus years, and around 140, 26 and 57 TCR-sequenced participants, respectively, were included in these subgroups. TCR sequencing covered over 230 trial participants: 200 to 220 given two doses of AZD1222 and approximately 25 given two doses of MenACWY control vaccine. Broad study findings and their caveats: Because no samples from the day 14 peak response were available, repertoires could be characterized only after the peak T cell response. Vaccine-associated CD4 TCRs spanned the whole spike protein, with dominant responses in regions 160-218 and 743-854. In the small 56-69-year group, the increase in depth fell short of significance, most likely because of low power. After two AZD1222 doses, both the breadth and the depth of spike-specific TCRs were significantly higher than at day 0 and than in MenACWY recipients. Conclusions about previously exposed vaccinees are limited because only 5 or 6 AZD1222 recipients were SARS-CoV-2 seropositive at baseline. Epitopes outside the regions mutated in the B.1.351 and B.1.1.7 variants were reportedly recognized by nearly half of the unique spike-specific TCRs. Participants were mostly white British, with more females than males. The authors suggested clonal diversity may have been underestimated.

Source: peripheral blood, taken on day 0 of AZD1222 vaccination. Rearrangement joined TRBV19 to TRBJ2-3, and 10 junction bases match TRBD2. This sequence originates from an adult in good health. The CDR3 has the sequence CASSQRGLAGVTDTQYF. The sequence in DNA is TGTGCCAGTAGCCAACGGGGGCTAGCGGGGGTCACAGATACGCAGTATTTT.